This T cell receptor beta chain was recorded in a study of beta chain features in type 1 diabetes. Study details: Across the samples, about 110,000,000 sorted cells were examined in total.

Study-wide findings and caveats: More deletions and fewer insertions at VDJ junctions were found in patients with type 1 diabetes. Moderate yet significant TCRB CDR3 shortening was seen in Type 1 diabetes patients in all four CD4+ subsets. Unsettled here was the matter of whether HLA type influences TCRB rearrangement. Patients' naive, central memory and regulatory TCRB repertoires appeared more alike than those of healthy donors.

This clone was counted between two and nine times. Antigen: not known. V was trimmed by 6 bases and J by 7 bases, leaving 16 bases between them. The CDR3 has 14 residues. Looked up from germline, CDR1 is MDHEN and CDR2 is SYDVKM. As every portion of the isolated RNA was reverse transcribed, the sequencing read expressed TCRB transcripts. Generated by immunoSEQ multiplex PCR, the TCRdb table keeps only in-frame clones and is missing some. The sample has about 660,000 clones, around 15% seen once. The sequence was obtained from a man aged 18 to 29 with type 1 diabetes. The sequencing input was naive CD4+ T cells from blood. V is TRBV28 and J is TRBJ1-5, with D possibly TRBD1 on 5 matching bases. Here the CDR3 reads CASSPGHGNQPQHF. The CDR3 bases are TGTGCCAGCAGCCCCGGACACGGGAACCAGCCCCAGCATTTT.